The clone carrying this TCR beta chain was observed a handful of times. This record belongs to a study of response to subunit inactivated influenza vaccine. TCRdb reprocessed the RT-PCR reads via MiXCR and lists one record per CDR3 protein. The sample lists about 170,000 distinct CDR3 sequences; about 12% were seen once. The CDR3 consists of 14 residues. V lost 5 bases, J lost 5 bases, and 4 bases stayed unmatched. These data were also filed under a second study, of T cells expressing NK-cell markers. From that paper: For TCR beta, cDNA was produced by 5'RACE template switching with UMIs. Serological testing identified seven of the eight sequenced donors as HCMV-seropositive and one as seronegative.

This chain links TRBV12-3 or TRBV12-4 with TRBJ1-2; 11 bases fit TRBD1. Sequenced material: CD8+ T cells sorted from PBMCs, taken 11 to 12 days after vaccination. The TCR sequence derives from a man aged 50-59 years who received an inactivated influenza vaccine. The CDR3: CASSGRDRGYGYTF. The CDR3 nucleotides read TGTGCCAGCAGTGGACGGGACAGGGGGTATGGCTACACCTTC.